This TCR beta chain was profiled in a study of blood T cell repertoires in COVID-19. Background on the study: COVID-19 samples from acute and convalescent phases originated in the United States, Italy and Spain.

Per the authors' pipeline: Amplifying reference gene primers gave estimates of nucleated cell counts. Assay used: immunoSEQ multiplex PCR; TCRdb lists only in-frame clones, some missing. Clone size and V and J calls were adopted from that table, with D and trimming inferred from the DNA. This sample has fewer than 250,000 clones, with 75% to 85% found just once. The participants were between about 18 and 90 years old and came from some 23 US areas. Self-reported history from a screening survey and questionnaire set each donor's cohort. Sequencing used PBMCs or T cells enriched from blood (not recorded which). This clonotype was obtained from a woman aged 45-65 years with acute COVID-19.

DNA for the CDR3: TGTGCCAGCACCCTCGGTTCGGGGGGCTACACTGAAGCTTTCTTT. This translates into CASTLGSGGYTEAFF. This rearrangement joins TRBV6-5 to TRBJ1-1; tentatively, D is TRBD1 (6 bases). This CDR3 contains 15 residues. Trimming pared 7 bases from V and 3 bases from J, leaving 18 bases between. Germline CDR1 and CDR2: MNHEY and SVGAGI.